One sample yielded the 31 T cell receptor beta chains listed below, sequenced in a study of Ad26.COV2.S vaccination and SARS-CoV-2 variants. Treatment of the sample: some 20 received Ad26.COV2.S at low or high dose, single or two shots; about five received placebo; per-sample allocation not given. Material that was analyzed had been drawn on day 63 after the first vaccine or placebo injection. The protocol was immunoSEQ multiplex PCR, while the TCRdb copy is restricted to in-frame clones and leaves out a portion. The table lists roughly 350,000 clones, approximately 86% of them singletons. The sample consisted of peripheral blood, taken in a trial of Ad26.COV2.S vaccine versus placebo. These receptors all come from a person between 18 and 60 years old who received the Ad26.COV2.S COVID-19 vaccine or a placebo.

This chain connects TRBV6-4 to TRBJ2-2, with D hard to call. V lost 0 bases and J lost 4, with 3 bases in between. Germline CDR1 MRHNA, CDR2 SNTAGT. The CDR3 loop spans 13 amino acids. This CDR3 reads CASSDSGTGELFF. In DNA, the CDR3 is TGTGCCAGCAGTGACTCGGGCACCGGGGAGCTGTTTTTT.

This clone was counted once. The chain links TRBV24-1 to TRBJ2-1; no clear D gene. The CDR3 runs to 14 residues. Germline V CDR1 and CDR2: KGHDR, SFDVKD. Deletions cut 4 bases from V and 8 bases from J, with 14 bases between. The CDR3 loop is CATSDIGQKDEQFF. The CDR3 DNA follows: TGTGCCACCAGTGACATCGGCCAGAAGGATGAGCAGTTCTTC.

The rearrangement uses TRBV18 and TRBJ1-2; D is undetermined. V was pared by 3 bases and J by 8 bases, with 10 bases between. The CDR3 has 12 residues. Looked up from germline, CDR1 is KGHSH and CDR2 is LQKENI. This chain's CDR3 is CASSPDAQGYTF. The DNA for the CDR3 is TGTGCCAGCTCACCCGACGCTCAGGGCTACACCTTC.

This chain links TRBV5-1 with TRBJ2-5, with a weak D call TRBD1 (6 bases). The V end was cut by 2 bases, the J end by 2 bases, with 13 bases between. This CDR3 is 15 amino acids long. Per the germline V gene, CDR1 is SGHRS and CDR2 is YFSETQ. Here the CDR3 DNA reads TGCGCCAGCAGCTTCCAGGGGAACACGCAAGAGACCCAGTACTTC. Translated: CASSFQGNTQETQYF.

This clone came up once. The V gene is TRBV5-4, the J gene TRBJ2-2, with TRBD1 matching over 8 bases. The germline gives CDR1 SGHNT, CDR2 YYREEE (reference sequence). The CDR3 runs 15 residues. After removal of 1 base from V and 3 bases from J, the junction contained 2 bases not matched to a gene. This chain's CDR3 is CASSLTGGDTGELFF. CDR3 DNA: TGTGCCAGCAGCTTGACAGGGGGAGACACCGGGGAGCTGTTTTTT.

This clone was detected a few times. The V and J genes are TRBV5-1 and TRBJ1-3; the D is unclear. This CDR3 contains 14 residues. V lost 4 bases to trimming and J lost 2 bases, with 10 bases between them. Germline V gene sequence: CDR1 SGHRS, CDR2 YFSETQ. DNA of the CDR3: TGCGCCAGCAGCCCCATAGGGCCTGGAAACACCATATATTTT. Protein: CASSPIGPGNTIYF.

The chain couples TRBV2 to TRBJ1-5, with a tentative D call TRBD1 (5 bases). Trimming stripped 3 bases from V and 6 bases from J, with 15 bases between. The CDR3 runs 15 residues. Germline V gene data show CDR1 as SNHLY and CDR2 as FYNNEI. CDR3 sequence: CASSEGVGVRQPQHF. CDR3 sequence (DNA): TGTGCCAGCAGTGAGGGGGTTGGAGTCCGTCAGCCCCAGCATTTT.

The chain is built from TRBV7-2 and TRBJ1-4; 9 nucleotides match TRBD1. The germline V gene has CDR1 SGHTA and CDR2 FQGNSA. CDR3 length equals 15 residues. Losses at the gene ends were 1 base for V and 8 bases for J; bases not matched to a gene: 5. The CDR3 region has the DNA TGTGCCAGCAGCTTAGTAACCGGACAGGGGGAAAAACTGTTTTTT. Amino acid sequence: CASSLVTGQGEKLFF. The whole variable domain, filled in from reference TRBV7-2 and TRBJ1-4, reads GAGVSQSPSNKVTEKGKDVELRCDPISGHTALYWYRQSLGQGLEFLIYFQGNSAPDKSGLPSDRFSAERTGGSVSTLTIQRTQQEDSAVYLCASSLVTGQGEKLFFGSGTQLSVL.

The chain employs TRBV20-1 and TRBJ1-2, with D unclear. In germline, CDR1 is DFQATT, CDR2 SNEGSKA (reference sequence). CDR3 size: 11 residues. V was shortened by 1 base and J by 8 bases, with 8 bases between the two germline ends. The CDR3 is CSARGVRGYTF. The CDR3 nucleotides read TGCAGTGCTAGAGGGGTCCGAGGCTACACCTTC.

The chain carries TRBV10-3 and TRBJ2-5, with TRBD1 as a possible D gene (5 bases). The germline V and J ends were trimmed by 0 bases and 5 bases, with 7 bases remaining between them. Germline V CDR1 and CDR2: ENHRY, SYGVKD. CDR3 length equals 13 residues. CDR3 nucleotide sequence: TGTGCCATCAGTGAGTCACAGGCGGAGACCCAGTACTTC. Its protein product is CAISESQAETQYF.

This chain uses TRBV13 with TRBJ2-5, with 8 nucleotides matching TRBD2. The CDR3 has 16 amino acids. Trimming at V came to 2 bases and at J to 2 bases, leaving 7 bases not matched to a gene. Germline V CDR1 and CDR2: PRHDT, FYEKMQ (reference sequence). CDR3 DNA sequence: TGTGCCAGCAGCTTAATCCTAGCGGGTAGACAAGAGACCCAGTACTTC. Protein sequence: CASSLILAGRQETQYF. The whole variable domain, filled in from reference TRBV13 and TRBJ2-5, reads AAGVIQSPRHLIKEKRETATLKCYPIPRHDTVYWYQQGPGQDPQFLISFYEKMQSDKGSIPDRFSAQQFSDYHSELNMSSLELGDSALYFCASSLILAGRQETQYFGPGTRLLVL.

This chain links TRBV5-4 with TRBJ2-2; D could derive from TRBD1 or TRBD2 (5 bases each). V lost 4 bases and J lost 0, with 10 bases in between. This CDR3 spans 15 amino acids. Germline lookup yields CDR1 SGHNT and CDR2 YYREEE (reference sequence). CDR3 nucleotide sequence: TGTGCCAGCAGCCTCGGGACGCCGAACACCGGGGAGCTGTTTTTT. Amino acid sequence: CASSLGTPNTGELFF. Full variable domain (rest looked up from reference TRBV5-4 and TRBJ2-2): ETGVTQSPTHLIKTRGQQVTLRCSSQSGHNTVSWYQQALGQGPQFIFQYYREEENGRGNFPPRFSGLQFPNYSSELNVNALELDDSALYLCASSLGTPNTGELFFGEGSRLTVL.

The sample holds one count of this clone. In DNA form, the CDR3 reads TGTGCCAGCAGCTTAACTCAGACCCGGGACGAGGGGAAACTGTTTTTT. Its protein product is CASSLTQTRDEGKLFF. V and J are TRBV7-3 and TRBJ1-4; tentative D call: TRBD1 (5 bases). Germline loops: CDR1 SGHTA, CDR2 FQGTGA. CDR3 size: 16 residues. The germline V and J ends were trimmed by 0 bases and 11 bases, with 19 bases remaining between them.

The V and J genes are TRBV7-2 and TRBJ1-1, with D possibly being TRBD1 (6 bases). V was pared by 6 bases and J by 5 bases, with 16 bases between. Germline loops: CDR1 SGHTA, CDR2 FQGNSA. The CDR3 runs 14 residues. DNA for the CDR3: TGTGCCAGCAGACCACAGGGAGTTGGGACTGAAGCTTTCTTT. This translates into CASRPQGVGTEAFF. Full variable domain (remainder filled in from reference TRBV7-2 and TRBJ1-1): GAGVSQSPSNKVTEKGKDVELRCDPISGHTALYWYRQSLGQGLEFLIYFQGNSAPDKSGLPSDRFSAERTGGSVSTLTIQRTQQEDSAVYLCASRPQGVGTEAFFGQGTRLTVV.

The chain recombines TRBV4-1 with TRBJ1-1; D ambiguous. Per the germline V gene, CDR1 is MGHRA and CDR2 is YSYEKL. Trimming left V 3 bases short and J 0 bases short, with 14 bases between. The CDR3 spans 16 residues. DNA for the CDR3: TGCGCCAGCAGCCATCCTACCCGGACCTTGAACACTGAAGCTTTCTTT. Its protein product is CASSHPTRTLNTEAFF.

This chain joins TRBV19 and TRBJ1-4; D may be TRBD1 (6 bases). Looked up from germline, CDR1 is LNHDA and CDR2 is SQIVND (reference sequence). V gave up 2 bases and J gave up 8 bases, with 18 bases separating them. CDR3 length: 16 residues. The CDR3 DNA reads TGTGCCAGTAGTATAAACCAGGGGTCCTGGAGAGAAAAACTGTTTTTT. This encodes CASSINQGSWREKLFF.

The chain has TRBV28 and TRBJ2-7, with D possibly being TRBD1 or TRBD2 (6 bases each). The germline V gene encodes CDR1 MDHEN and CDR2 SYDVKM. Trimming took off 10 bases at V and 2 bases at J, with 12 bases between the two ends. This CDR3 contains 12 residues. CDR3 protein: CATRRGAYEQYF. DNA for the CDR3: TGTGCCACCCGGAGGGGGGCCTACGAGCAGTACTTC. Looking up the rest from reference TRBV28 and TRBJ2-7 gives the full variable domain: DVKVTQSSRYLVKRTGEKVFLECVQDMDHENMFWYRQDPGLGLRLIYFSYDVKMKEKGDIPEGYSVSREKKERFSLILESASTNQTSMYLCATRRGAYEQYFGPGTRLTVT.

The rearrangement joins TRBV7-9 to TRBJ1-1, with D maybe TRBD1 (5 bases). There are 11 residues in the CDR3. V shed 5 bases and J shed 11 bases, with 12 bases lying between them. Germline CDR1 SEHNR, CDR2 FQNEAQ (reference sequence). The CDR3 loop reads CASSPGGGAFF. The CDR3, as DNA: TGTGCCAGCAGCCCGGGCGGGGGTGCTTTCTTT.

The chain is built from TRBV18 and TRBJ1-3, with D uncertain. The germline gives CDR1 KGHSH, CDR2 LQKENI. V shed 2 bases and J shed 0 bases, with 8 bases lying between them. The CDR3 has 15 residues. This chain's CDR3 is CASSPWVNSGNTIYF. As DNA, the CDR3 is TGTGCCAGCTCACCATGGGTGAACTCTGGAAACACCATATATTTT.

The V gene is TRBV7-3, the J gene TRBJ1-1; 8 nucleotides align to TRBD1. Germline CDR1 reads SGHTA; CDR2 reads FQGTGA. V dropped 2 bases and J dropped 1; count of bases not matched to a gene: 6. CDR3 length equals 16 residues. The CDR3 spells CASSLWTGRKNTEAFF. The CDR3 DNA reads as TGTGCCAGCAGCTTATGGACAGGGAGAAAGAACACTGAAGCTTTCTTT.

Only one count was recorded for this clone. For the CDR3, the DNA is TGTGCCACCAGTGAGTATCAAGCACGATACAATGAGCAGTTCTTC. Residues: CATSEYQARYNEQFF. The V and J genes are TRBV24-1 and TRBJ2-1; no definite D call. The CDR3 runs 15 residues. Germline V lookup: CDR1 KGHDR, CDR2 SFDVKD. Trimming removed 4 bases from V and 4 bases from J, with 13 bases in between.

The rearrangement uses TRBV19 and TRBJ1-5; D perhaps matches TRBD1 (6 bases). V was pared by 7 bases and J by 0 bases, with 13 bases between. Germline V gene lookup returns CDR1 LNHDA and CDR2 SQIVND (reference sequence). The CDR3 sequence is 15 residues long. CDR3 protein: CASKTTGNSNQPQHF. The CDR3 region has the DNA TGTGCCAGTAAAACCACAGGGAATAGCAATCAGCCCCAGCATTTT.

The chain recombines TRBV5-4 with TRBJ1-3; the D gene is possibly TRBD1 (5 bases). This CDR3 spans 18 amino acids. V was cut by 2 bases and J by 0 bases, with 18 bases left in between. The germline V gene has CDR1 SGHNT and CDR2 YYREEE (reference sequence). This CDR3 is CASSFGQGLIFSGNTIYF. For the CDR3, the DNA is TGTGCCAGCAGCTTCGGGCAGGGACTAATTTTCTCTGGAAACACCATATATTTT.

A note on this clone: Other DNA sequences in the sample encode the same CDR3. The chain carries TRBV3-1 (or the pseudogene TRBV3-2) and TRBJ2-5; weak D call: TRBD1 (6 bases). Trimming shortened V by 4 bases and J by 2 bases, and 8 bases separated the two germline ends. The CDR3 is made up of 13 amino acids. Germline V gene data show CDR1 as LGHDT and CDR2 as YNNKEL (reference sequence). Here the CDR3 reads CASSPGTQETQYF. The DNA for the CDR3 is TGTGCCAGCAGCCCCGGGACACAAGAGACCCAGTACTTC.

CDR3 nucleotides: TGTGCCAGCAGTGCGTGGACAGGACCTACAGAGCAGTACTTC. Amino acids: CASSAWTGPTEQYF. V gene TRBV2 combines with J gene TRBJ2-7; 7 positions match TRBD1. The CDR3 has 14 amino acids. Germline CDR1 is SNHLY and CDR2 is FYNNEI. After removal of 4 bases from V and 7 bases from J, the junction contained 10 bases not matched to a gene. The variable domain in full, completed from reference TRBV2 and TRBJ2-7, reads EPEVTQTPSHQVTQMGQEVILRCVPISNHLYFYWYRQILGQKVEFLVSFYNNEISEKSEIFDDQFSVERPDGSNFTLKIRSTKLEDSAMYFCASSAWTGPTEQYFGPGTRLTVT.

The chain links TRBV6-5 to TRBJ2-3; TRBD1 matches at 7 bases. From germline, CDR1 is MNHEY and CDR2 SVGAGI. This CDR3 has 15 amino acids. Trimming cost V 7 bases and J 4 bases; bases outside gene matches: 11. The CDR3 sequence: CASTDRDRGPDTQYF. CDR3 coding DNA: TGTGCCAGCACCGACCGGGACAGAGGGCCAGATACGCAGTATTTT.

The genes are TRBV7-9 and TRBJ2-7; possibly TRBD1 for D (5 bases). V was trimmed by 10 bases and J by 2 bases, leaving 21 bases between them. Germline V gives CDR1 SEHNR, CDR2 FQNEAQ (reference sequence). The CDR3 is 15 amino acids. CDR3: CATHRDAAGPYEQYF. The CDR3 DNA sequence: TGTGCCACCCACCGAGATGCGGCAGGGCCCTACGAGCAGTACTTC.

The rearrangement uses TRBV11-2 and TRBJ1-6; D not certain. The CDR3 is 14 amino acids. V was trimmed by 1 base and J by 6 bases, leaving 7 bases between them. Looked up from germline, CDR1 is SGHAT and CDR2 is FQNNGV. This CDR3 is CASSLGGSNSPLHF. DNA for the CDR3: TGTGCCAGCAGCTTAGGCGGTTCTAATTCACCCCTCCACTTT.

This chain links TRBV6-1 with TRBJ2-1; possible D gene TRBD2, 5 bases. The CDR3 covers 14 residues. V was trimmed by 2 bases and J by 6 bases, leaving 11 bases between them. Germline lookup yields CDR1 MNHNS and CDR2 SASEGT. The CDR3 region is CASSEYGGSNEQFF. CDR3 coding DNA: TGTGCCAGCAGTGAATACGGAGGTTCCAATGAGCAGTTCTTC.

The chain links TRBV7-2 to TRBJ2-1; D is uncertain. CDR1 and CDR2 from the germline V gene are SGHTA and FQGNSA. Trimming removed 6 bases from V and 9 bases from J, with 9 bases in between. The CDR3 length is 11 residues. The CDR3 protein is CASRRTSEQFF. The DNA for the CDR3 is TGTGCCAGCAGAAGGACGAGTGAGCAGTTCTTC.

The gene calls are TRBV12-3 or TRBV12-4 and TRBJ2-7; D is unresolved. The V and J ends lost 5 bases and 1 base respectively, with 6 bases between them. CDR3 length equals 12 residues. CDR3 in amino acids: CASSMGSYEQYF. DNA of the CDR3: TGTGCCAGCAGTATGGGATCCTACGAGCAGTACTTC.